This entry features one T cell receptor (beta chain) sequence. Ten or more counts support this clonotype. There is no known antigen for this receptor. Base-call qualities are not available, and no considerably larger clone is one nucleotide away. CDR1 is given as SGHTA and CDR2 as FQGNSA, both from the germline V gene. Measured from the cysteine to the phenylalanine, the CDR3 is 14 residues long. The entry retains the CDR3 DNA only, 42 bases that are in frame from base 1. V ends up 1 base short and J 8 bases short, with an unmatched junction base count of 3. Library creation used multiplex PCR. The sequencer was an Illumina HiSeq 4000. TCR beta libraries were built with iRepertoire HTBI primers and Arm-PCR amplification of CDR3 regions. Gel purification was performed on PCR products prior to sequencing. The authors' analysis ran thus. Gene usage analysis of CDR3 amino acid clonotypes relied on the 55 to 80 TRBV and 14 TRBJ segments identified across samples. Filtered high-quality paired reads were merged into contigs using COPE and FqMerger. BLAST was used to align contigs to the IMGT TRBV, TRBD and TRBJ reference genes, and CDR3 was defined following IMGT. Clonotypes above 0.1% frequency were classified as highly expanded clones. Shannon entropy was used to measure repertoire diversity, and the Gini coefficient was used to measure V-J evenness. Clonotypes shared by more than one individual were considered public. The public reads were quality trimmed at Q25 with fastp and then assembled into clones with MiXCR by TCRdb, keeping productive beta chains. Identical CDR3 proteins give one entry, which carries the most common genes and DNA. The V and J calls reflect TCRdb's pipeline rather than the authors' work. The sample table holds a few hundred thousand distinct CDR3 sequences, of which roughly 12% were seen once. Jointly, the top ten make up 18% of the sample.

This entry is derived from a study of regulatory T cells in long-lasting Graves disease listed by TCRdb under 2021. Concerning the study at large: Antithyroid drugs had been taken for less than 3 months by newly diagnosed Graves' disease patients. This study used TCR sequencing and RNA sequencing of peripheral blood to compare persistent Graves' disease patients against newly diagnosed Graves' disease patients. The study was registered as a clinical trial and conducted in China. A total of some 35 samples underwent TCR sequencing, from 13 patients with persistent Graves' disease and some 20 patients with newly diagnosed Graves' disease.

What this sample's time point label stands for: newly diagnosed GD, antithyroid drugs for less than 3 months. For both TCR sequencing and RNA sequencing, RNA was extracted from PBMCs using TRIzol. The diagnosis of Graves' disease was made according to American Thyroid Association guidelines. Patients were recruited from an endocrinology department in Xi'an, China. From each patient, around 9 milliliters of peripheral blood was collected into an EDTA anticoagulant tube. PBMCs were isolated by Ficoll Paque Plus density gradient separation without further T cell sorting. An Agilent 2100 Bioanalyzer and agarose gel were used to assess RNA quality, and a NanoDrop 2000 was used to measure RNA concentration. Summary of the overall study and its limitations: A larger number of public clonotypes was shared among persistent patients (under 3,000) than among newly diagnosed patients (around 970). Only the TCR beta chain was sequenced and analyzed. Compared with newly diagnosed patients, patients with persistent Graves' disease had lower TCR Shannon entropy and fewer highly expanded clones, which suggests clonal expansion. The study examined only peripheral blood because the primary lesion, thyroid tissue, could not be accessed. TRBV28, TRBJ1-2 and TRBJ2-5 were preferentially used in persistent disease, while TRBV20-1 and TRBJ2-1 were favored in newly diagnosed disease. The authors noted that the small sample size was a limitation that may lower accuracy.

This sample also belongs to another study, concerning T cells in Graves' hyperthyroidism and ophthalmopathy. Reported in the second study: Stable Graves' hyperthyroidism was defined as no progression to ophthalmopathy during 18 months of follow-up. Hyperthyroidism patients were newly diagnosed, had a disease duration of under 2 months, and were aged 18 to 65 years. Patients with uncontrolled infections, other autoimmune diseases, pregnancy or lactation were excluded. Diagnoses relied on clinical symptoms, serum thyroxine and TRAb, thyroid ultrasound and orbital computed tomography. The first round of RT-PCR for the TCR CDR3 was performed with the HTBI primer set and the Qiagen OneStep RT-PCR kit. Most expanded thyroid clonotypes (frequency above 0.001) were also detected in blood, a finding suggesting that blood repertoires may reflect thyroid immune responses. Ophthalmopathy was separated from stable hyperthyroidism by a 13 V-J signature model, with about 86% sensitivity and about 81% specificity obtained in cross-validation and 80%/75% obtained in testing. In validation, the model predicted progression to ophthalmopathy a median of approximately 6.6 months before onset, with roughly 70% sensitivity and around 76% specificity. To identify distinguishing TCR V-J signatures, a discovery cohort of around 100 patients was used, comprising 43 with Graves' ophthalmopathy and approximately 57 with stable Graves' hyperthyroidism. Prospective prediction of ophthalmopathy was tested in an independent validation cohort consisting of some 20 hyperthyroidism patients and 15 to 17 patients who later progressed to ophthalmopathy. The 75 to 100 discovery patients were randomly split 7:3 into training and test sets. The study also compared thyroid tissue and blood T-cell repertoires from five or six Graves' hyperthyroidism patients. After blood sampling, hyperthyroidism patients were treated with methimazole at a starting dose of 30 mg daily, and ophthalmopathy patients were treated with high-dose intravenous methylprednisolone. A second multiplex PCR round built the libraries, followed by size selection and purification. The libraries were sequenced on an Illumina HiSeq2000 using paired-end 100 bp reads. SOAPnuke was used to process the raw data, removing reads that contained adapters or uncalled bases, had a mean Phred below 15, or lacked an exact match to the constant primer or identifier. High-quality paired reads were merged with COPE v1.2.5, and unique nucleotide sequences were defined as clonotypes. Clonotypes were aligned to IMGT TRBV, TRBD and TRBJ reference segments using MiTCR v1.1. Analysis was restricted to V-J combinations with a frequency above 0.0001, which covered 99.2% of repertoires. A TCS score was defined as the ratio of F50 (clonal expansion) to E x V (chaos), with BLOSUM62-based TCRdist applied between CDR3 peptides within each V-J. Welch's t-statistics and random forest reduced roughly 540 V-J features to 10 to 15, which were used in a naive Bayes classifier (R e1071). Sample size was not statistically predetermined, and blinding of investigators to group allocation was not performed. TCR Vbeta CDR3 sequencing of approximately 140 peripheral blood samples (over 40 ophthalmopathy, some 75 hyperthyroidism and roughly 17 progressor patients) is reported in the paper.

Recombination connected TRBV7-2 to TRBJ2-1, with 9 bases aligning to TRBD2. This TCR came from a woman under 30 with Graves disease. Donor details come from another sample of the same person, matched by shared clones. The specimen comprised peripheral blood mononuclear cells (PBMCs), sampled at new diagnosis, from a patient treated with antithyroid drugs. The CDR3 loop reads CASSLDPSGDEQFF. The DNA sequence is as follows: TGTGCCAGCAGCTTAGATCCTAGCGGGGATGAGCAGTTCTTC.